The clone carrying this TCR beta chain has a single count. This CDR3 region has 17 residues. Trimming at V came to 5 bases and at J to 2 bases, leaving 8 bases not matched to a gene. The germline gives CDR1 LNHDA, CDR2 SQIVND (reference sequence). This record belongs to a study of blood T cell repertoires in COVID-19. Study in general: The origin of the acute and convalescent COVID-19 samples was the United States, Italy and Spain. PBMCs, B-cell-depleted T cells, or T cells provided the cDNA or gDNA that made up the material.

In the original workflow: From reference gene primer amplification, estimates of nucleated cell counts were derived. TCRdb's copy holds only in-frame clones and misses some; the assay was immunoSEQ multiplex PCR. D and trimming come from the DNA, and the V and J calls and clone size come from that table. Of over 110,000 clones listed, under 80% are singletons. This TCR was sampled from a man older than 75 with acute or convalescent COVID-19. V is TRBV19 and J is TRBJ2-5; 13 nucleotides match TRBD2. The sample consisted of peripheral blood. The CDR3 is CASSAGGTSGTQETQYF. CDR3 nucleotides: TGTGCCAGTAGTGCAGGAGGGACTAGCGGGACTCAAGAGACCCAGTACTTC.